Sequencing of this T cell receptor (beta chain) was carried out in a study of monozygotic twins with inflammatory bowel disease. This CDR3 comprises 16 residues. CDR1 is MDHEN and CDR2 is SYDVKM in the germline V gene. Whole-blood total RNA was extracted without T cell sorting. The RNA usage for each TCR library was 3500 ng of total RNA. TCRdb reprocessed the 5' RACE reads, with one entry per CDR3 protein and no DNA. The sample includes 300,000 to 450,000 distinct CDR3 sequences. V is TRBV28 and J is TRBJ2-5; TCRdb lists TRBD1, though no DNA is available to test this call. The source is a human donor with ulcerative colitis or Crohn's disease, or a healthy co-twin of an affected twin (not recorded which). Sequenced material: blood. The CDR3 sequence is CASSLRYGTAQETQYF.